The 17 T cell receptor beta chains below all came from one sample that was sequenced in a study of T cell changes during pregnancy in multiple sclerosis. TCRdb keeps only in-frame clones here, not all; method: immunoSEQ multiplex PCR. This table has roughly 18,000 clones, 85% to 90% appearing once. The sequences come from CD8+ T cells from peripheral blood mononuclear cells, collected after pregnancy. The origin of the receptors is a female donor with multiple sclerosis, enrolled in a pregnancy study.

A remark on this clone: Other DNA sequences from this sample encode an identical CDR3 as well. This chain joins TRBV27 and TRBJ1-5; D unresolved. Deletions cut 6 bases from V and 0 bases from J, with 12 bases between. The CDR3 extends over 15 amino acids. From germline, CDR1 is MNHEY and CDR2 SMNVEV (reference sequence). CDR3 sequence (DNA): TGTGCCAGCAGATCGGGAGTTTATAGCAATCAGCCCCAGCATTTT. Translated: CASRSGVYSNQPQHF.

This chain joins TRBV4-1 and TRBJ2-3; 8 bases align to TRBD1. This CDR3 has 16 residues. Trimming removed 0 bases from V and 6 bases from J; junction bases left unmatched: 8. Germline lookup yields CDR1 MGHRA and CDR2 YSYEKL. The CDR3 here is CASSQEPGGRPDTQYF. The CDR3 nucleotides are TGCGCCAGCAGCCAAGAGCCAGGGGGCCGTCCGGATACGCAGTATTTT.

The chain has TRBV6-1 and TRBJ1-5; 7 bases map to TRBD1. CDR3 size: 14 residues. After removal of 4 bases from V and 5 bases from J, the junction contained 5 bases not matched to a gene. Germline CDR1 MNHNS, CDR2 SASEGT. The CDR3: CASSGRGEHQPQHF. The DNA for the CDR3 is TGTGCCAGCAGTGGCAGGGGGGAACATCAGCCCCAGCATTTT.

The V call is TRBV5-6, the J call TRBJ2-7, with TRBD1 matching 7 bases. CDR1 and CDR2 from the germline V gene are SGHDT and YYEEEE. The CDR3 covers 15 residues. V lost 1 base to trimming and J lost 3 bases; unmatched junction nucleotides: 7. The CDR3 sequence: CASSLFPGQNYEQYF. In DNA, the CDR3 is TGTGCCAGCAGCTTGTTTCCGGGACAGAACTACGAGCAGTACTTC.

The CDR3 nucleotides are TGTGCCAGCAGTGAATTAGGCAGGTACGAGCAGTACTTC. The encoded protein is CASSELGRYEQYF. V gene TRBV25-1 combines with J gene TRBJ2-7; D gene ambiguous. This CDR3 contains 13 residues. Germline CDR1 is MGHDK and CDR2 is SYGVNS. With 1 base removed from V and 4 bases from J, the gap between germline ends came to 8 bases.

V is TRBV27 and J is TRBJ2-3, with 7 bases identical to TRBD1. CDR1 is MNHEY, CDR2 SMNVEV, per germline (reference sequence). The junction had 8 bases not matched to a gene; V was cut back by 3 bases and J by 5 bases. The CDR3 is 15 amino acids. In DNA, the CDR3 is TGTGCCAGCAGTTTGCAGGGGGTGAGCGGAGATACGCAGTATTTT. The encoded protein is CASSLQGVSGDTQYF.

The chain uses TRBV19 and TRBJ2-1; TRBD1 matches 8 bases. Per the germline V gene, CDR1 is LNHDA and CDR2 is SQIVND (reference sequence). V gave up 5 bases and J gave up 1 base; unmatched junction bases: 7. The CDR3 is 16 amino acids. The CDR3 DNA reads TGTGCCAGTAGTGGTAGCAGGGGGCTTTCCTACAATGAGCAGTTCTTC. The encoded protein is CASSGSRGLSYNEQFF.

This chain joins TRBV7-3 and TRBJ2-3; D is uncertain. CDR1 is SGHTA, CDR2 FQGTGA, per germline. V was cut by 4 bases and J by 0 bases, with 8 bases left in between. The CDR3 totals 14 residues. This CDR3 is CASSSHASTDTQYF. As DNA, the CDR3 is TGTGCCAGCAGCTCACACGCTAGCACAGATACGCAGTATTTT.

The chain couples TRBV27 to TRBJ2-2; 9 positions agree with TRBD2. Germline trimming cut 3 bases from V and 5 bases from J; bases unmatched to any gene: 7. There are 16 residues in the CDR3. The germline V gene has CDR1 MNHEY and CDR2 SMNVEV (reference sequence). The DNA for the CDR3 is TGTGCCAGCAGTTTGGCGGGAGGGATGGAAACCGGGGAGCTGTTTTTT. It yields the protein CASSLAGGMETGELFF.

The V and J genes are TRBV2 and TRBJ2-2; D may be TRBD2 (5 bases). The germline V gene has CDR1 SNHLY and CDR2 FYNNEI. The V and J ends lost 2 bases and 2 bases respectively, with 12 bases between them. This CDR3 spans 16 amino acids. The CDR3 DNA reads TGTGCCAGCAGTGAACAACTAGATTATAACACCGGGGAGCTGTTTTTT. Amino acid sequence: CASSEQLDYNTGELFF.

This rearrangement joins TRBV13 to TRBJ2-1; possibly TRBD2 for D (6 bases). V was cut by 5 bases and J by 7 bases, with 21 bases left in between. In germline, CDR1 is PRHDT, CDR2 FYEKMQ (reference sequence). CDR3 length equals 16 residues. This chain's CDR3 is CASSPDRGMHGNEQFF. DNA for the CDR3: TGTGCCAGCAGCCCAGACCGGGGGATGCATGGGAATGAGCAGTTCTTC.

This chain connects TRBV7-2 to TRBJ2-7; 11 bases are a match to TRBD2. J lost 4 bases, V lost 3 bases, and 2 bases had no gene match. In germline, CDR1 is SGHTA, CDR2 FQGNSA. This CDR3 contains 14 residues. DNA of the CDR3: TGTGCCAGCAGCTTTAGCGGGAGGGCGTACGAGCAGTACTTC. Amino acids: CASSFSGRAYEQYF.

The V gene is TRBV10-3, the J gene TRBJ2-1, with 9 positions matching TRBD2. V was pared by 0 bases and J by 3 bases, with 3 bases of the junction left unmatched. The CDR3 runs 16 residues. Germline V gene data show CDR1 as ENHRY and CDR2 as SYGVKD. The CDR3 is CAISESLAGNYNEQFF. The DNA of the CDR3 is TGTGCCATCAGTGAGTCCCTAGCGGGAAACTACAATGAGCAGTTCTTC.

The V and J genes are TRBV4-3 and TRBJ2-1; D gene ambiguous. The V end lost 4 bases, the J end lost 3 bases, and 10 bases lay between the germline ends. This CDR3 has 14 amino acids. CDR1 and CDR2 from the germline V gene are LGHNA and YSLEER. DNA of the CDR3: TGCGCCAGCAGCCCCCGACTTTACTACAATGAGCAGTTCTTC. Its translation is CASSPRLYYNEQFF.

The rearrangement joins TRBV28 to TRBJ1-1, with TRBD1 matching 7 bases. Germline values: CDR1 MDHEN, CDR2 SYDVKM. V was pared by 5 bases and J by 6 bases, with 9 bases of the junction left unmatched. This CDR3 spans 14 amino acids. The CDR3 loop reads CASSSPTGRSEAFF. In DNA form, the CDR3 reads TGTGCCAGCAGTAGCCCGACAGGGCGGTCTGAAGCTTTCTTT.

The chain is built from TRBV27 and TRBJ1-5; D possibly corresponds to TRBD1 (5 bases). The CDR3 is made up of 13 amino acids. Germline V CDR1 and CDR2: MNHEY, SMNVEV (reference sequence). V shed 3 bases and J shed 4 bases, with 7 bases lying between them. CDR3 region: CASSLAGNQPQHF. The CDR3 DNA is TGTGCCAGCAGTTTGGCAGGGAATCAGCCCCAGCATTTT.

The J gene is TRBJ2-1, the V gene TRBV6-4; 9 nucleotides line up with TRBD1. The ends lost 0 bases at V and 9 bases at J; junction bases unmatched: 6. Germline assignment: CDR1 MRHNA and CDR2 SNTAGT. The CDR3 contains 15 residues. CDR3: CASSDSGTGGVEQFF. For the CDR3, the DNA is TGTGCCAGCAGTGACTCGGGTACAGGGGGCGTTGAGCAGTTCTTC.